This T cell receptor (beta chain) appears in the sequencing data of a study of cytomegalovirus exposure and HLA in healthy donors. Overall study context: A prior study identified approximately 110 million unique TCR beta sequences from about 200 million T cells. The study, taken as a whole, reports: The study labeled 170 or so TCR beta chains cytomegalovirus-associated. Accurate predictions that matched the HLA-A and HLA-B alleles of most subjects were reportedly made from TCR beta sequences.

Those who donated were healthy bone marrow donors. The PCR contained 60 Vbeta and 13 Jbeta primers. The protocol was immunoSEQ multiplex PCR, while the TCRdb copy is restricted to in-frame clones and leaves out a portion. The sample lists over 150,000 clones; about two thirds were seen once. A remark on this clone: Its cognate antigen is unknown. The same CDR3 arises from other DNA sequences in this sample as well.

V dropped 9 bases and J dropped 7; count of bases not matched to a gene: 5. The CDR3 covers 13 residues. Germline CDR1 reads LNHDA; CDR2 reads SQIVND (reference sequence). Sequencing used PBMCs. The receptor's source is a woman younger than 45 in good health and CMV-seronegative. The chain recombines TRBV19 with TRBJ1-4, with TRBD1 matching over 10 bases. CDR3 DNA sequence: TGTGCCAGCCGGGACAGGGGAGGTGAAAAACTGTTTTTT. It codes for CASRDRGGEKLFF.